The present entry profiles one TCR beta chain with its context. Authors' methods: The authors estimated nucleated cell counts from reference gene primer amplification. Libraries were prepared by immunoSEQ multiplex PCR; TCRdb keeps only in-frame clonotypes and omits some of them. V and J calls and clone size follow that table, whereas D and trimming were derived from the DNA. The repertoire holds some 120,000 clones, with approximately 84% as singletons. V was cut by 0 bases and J by 3 bases, with 6 bases left in between. Germline CDR1 is SGHNT and CDR2 is YYREEE (reference sequence). This CDR3 region has 13 residues. The record originates from a study of blood T cell repertoires in COVID-19. About the study: From the United States, Italy and Spain came samples of acute and convalescent COVID-19. In each case, the material was cDNA or gDNA derived from T cells, B-cell-depleted T cells, or PBMCs.

The sequenced sample consisted of peripheral blood. The clonotype originates from a man between 65 and 80 years old with active or convalescent COVID-19. This rearrangement joins TRBV5-4 to TRBJ1-1, with D uncertain. DNA for the CDR3: TGTGCCAGCAGCTTGGATGAGTACACTGAAGCTTTCTTT. Protein product: CASSLDEYTEAFF.